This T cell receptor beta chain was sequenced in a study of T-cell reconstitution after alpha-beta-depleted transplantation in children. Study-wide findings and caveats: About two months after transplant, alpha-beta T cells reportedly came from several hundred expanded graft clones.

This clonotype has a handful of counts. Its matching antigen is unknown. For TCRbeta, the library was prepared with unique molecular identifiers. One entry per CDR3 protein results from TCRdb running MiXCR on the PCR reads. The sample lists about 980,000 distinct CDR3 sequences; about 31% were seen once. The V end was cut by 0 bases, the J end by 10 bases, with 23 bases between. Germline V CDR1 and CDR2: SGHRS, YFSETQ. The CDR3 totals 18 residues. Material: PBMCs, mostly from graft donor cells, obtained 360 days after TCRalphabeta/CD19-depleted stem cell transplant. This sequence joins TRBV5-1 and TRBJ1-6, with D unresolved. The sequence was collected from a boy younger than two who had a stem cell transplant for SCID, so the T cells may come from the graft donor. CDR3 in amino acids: CASSLEDNQWPLGSPLHF. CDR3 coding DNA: TGCGCCAGCAGCTTGGAAGACAACCAGTGGCCCTTGGGGTCACCCCTCCACTTT.